This record concerns one TCR beta chain sequence. As yet, its antigen is unknown. This entry is derived from a study of shared clonotypes between healthy human individuals. Study background: The donor group consisted of a couple of women and a few men, aged 18 to 49. CD8 memory received one plate per donor, CD8 naive two, CD4 memory three and CD4 naive three. Findings of the study overall: The generation probabilities recorded for non-shared clonotypes fell below those of clonotypes shared by all four donors. Sharing across four donors was highest in naive CD4 (approximately 5%) and lowest in memory CD8 (about 0.4%).

Germline-derived CDR1 and CDR2 are SGHTA and FQGNSA. V was cut by 0 bases and J by 1 base, with 7 bases left in between. The CDR3 is 15 residues long. Clones were read by immunoSEQ multiplex PCR, and TCRdb kept only the in-frame ones, dropping some. The sample has approximately 2,000,000 clones; roughly 92% are singletons. This sequence joins TRBV7-2 and TRBJ1-5; D not resolved. Specimen: naive CD4+ T cells from PBMCs. Subset indicated: CD45RA+ positively selected. This clonotype was obtained from a man younger than 30 in good health. Some clones in this sample may be carry-over from other donors' samples. The CDR3 sequence: CASSLAGRSNQPQHF. Written as DNA, the CDR3 is TGTGCCAGCAGCTTAGCGGGCAGGAGCAATCAGCCCCAGCATTTT.